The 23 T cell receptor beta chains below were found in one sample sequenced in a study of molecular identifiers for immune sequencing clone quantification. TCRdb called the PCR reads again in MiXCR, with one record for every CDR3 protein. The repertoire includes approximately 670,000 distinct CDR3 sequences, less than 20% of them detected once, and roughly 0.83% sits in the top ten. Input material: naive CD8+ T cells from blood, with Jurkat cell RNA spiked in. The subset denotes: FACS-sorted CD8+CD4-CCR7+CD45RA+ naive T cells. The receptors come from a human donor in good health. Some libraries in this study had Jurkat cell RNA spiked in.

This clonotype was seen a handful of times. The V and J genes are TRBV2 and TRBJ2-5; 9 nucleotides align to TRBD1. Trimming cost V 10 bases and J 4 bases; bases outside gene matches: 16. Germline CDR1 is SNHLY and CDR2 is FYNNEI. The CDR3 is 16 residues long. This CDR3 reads CATTGGRGSLIETQYF. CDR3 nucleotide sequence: TGTGCCACCACAGGGGGCAGGGGCAGTTTGATAGAGACCCAGTACTTC.

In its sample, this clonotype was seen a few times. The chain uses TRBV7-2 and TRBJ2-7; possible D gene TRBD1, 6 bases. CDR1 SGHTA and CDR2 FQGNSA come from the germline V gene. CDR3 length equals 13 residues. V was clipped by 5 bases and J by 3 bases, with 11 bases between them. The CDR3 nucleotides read TGTGCCAGCAGCGACGACAGGTTCTACGAGCAGTACTTC. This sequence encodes CASSDDRFYEQYF.

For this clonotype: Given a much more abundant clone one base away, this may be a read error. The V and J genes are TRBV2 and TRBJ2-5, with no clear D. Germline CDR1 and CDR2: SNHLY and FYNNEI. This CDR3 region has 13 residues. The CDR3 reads CASMWVAQETQCF. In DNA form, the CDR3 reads TGTGCCAGCATGTGGGTTGCCCAAGAGACCCAGTGCTTC.

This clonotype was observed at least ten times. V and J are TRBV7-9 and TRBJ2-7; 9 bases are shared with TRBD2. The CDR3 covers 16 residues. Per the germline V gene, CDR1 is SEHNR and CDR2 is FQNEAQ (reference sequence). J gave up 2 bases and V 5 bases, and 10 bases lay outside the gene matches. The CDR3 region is CASSPWGLAGTYEQYF. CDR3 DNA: TGTGCCAGCAGCCCATGGGGACTAGCTGGAACCTACGAGCAGTACTTC.

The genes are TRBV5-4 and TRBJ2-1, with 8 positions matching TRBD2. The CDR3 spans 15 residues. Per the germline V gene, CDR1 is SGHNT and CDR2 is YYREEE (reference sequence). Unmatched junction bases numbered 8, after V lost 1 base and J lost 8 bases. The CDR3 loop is CASSLYSGGLDEQFF. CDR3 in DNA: TGTGCCAGCAGCTTGTACAGCGGGGGACTCGATGAGCAGTTCTTC.

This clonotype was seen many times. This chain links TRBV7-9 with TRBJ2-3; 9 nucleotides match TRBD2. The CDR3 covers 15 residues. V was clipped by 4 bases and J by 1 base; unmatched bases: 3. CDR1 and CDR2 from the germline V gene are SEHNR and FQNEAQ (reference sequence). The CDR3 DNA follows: TGTGCCAGCAGCTCCGTAGCGGGGGGCACAGATACGCAGTATTTT. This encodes CASSSVAGGTDTQYF.

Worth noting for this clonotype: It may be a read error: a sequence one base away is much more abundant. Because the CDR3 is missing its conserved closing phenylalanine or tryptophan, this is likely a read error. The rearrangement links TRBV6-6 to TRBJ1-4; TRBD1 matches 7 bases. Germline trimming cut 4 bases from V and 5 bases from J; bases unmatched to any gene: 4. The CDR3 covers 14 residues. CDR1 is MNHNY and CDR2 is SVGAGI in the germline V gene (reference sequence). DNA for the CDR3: TGTGCCAGCAGTTCGACAGGGATGAATGAAAAACTGTTTCTT. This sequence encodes CASSSTGMNEKLFL.

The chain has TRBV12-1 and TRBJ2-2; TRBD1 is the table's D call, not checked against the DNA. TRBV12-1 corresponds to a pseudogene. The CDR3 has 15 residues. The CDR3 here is CASRRQGGRTGELFF. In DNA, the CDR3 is TGTGCCAGCAGGAGACAGGGTGGGAGGACCGGGGAGCTGTTTTTT.

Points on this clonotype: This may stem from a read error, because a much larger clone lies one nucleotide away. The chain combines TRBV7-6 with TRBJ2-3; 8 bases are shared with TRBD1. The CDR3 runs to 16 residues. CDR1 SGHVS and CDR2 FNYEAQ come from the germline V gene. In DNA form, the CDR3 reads TGTGCCAGCAGCTTAGGTGCAGCACCAGGGACAGGTACGCAGTATTTT. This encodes CASSLGAAPGTGTQYF.

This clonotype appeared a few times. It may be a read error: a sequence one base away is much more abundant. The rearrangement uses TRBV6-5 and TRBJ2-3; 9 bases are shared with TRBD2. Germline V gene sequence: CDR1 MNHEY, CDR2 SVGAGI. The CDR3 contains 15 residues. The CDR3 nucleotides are TGTGCCTGCAGTTACTCGACAAGCGGGAGGGATACGCAGTATTTT. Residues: CACSYSTSGRDTQYF.

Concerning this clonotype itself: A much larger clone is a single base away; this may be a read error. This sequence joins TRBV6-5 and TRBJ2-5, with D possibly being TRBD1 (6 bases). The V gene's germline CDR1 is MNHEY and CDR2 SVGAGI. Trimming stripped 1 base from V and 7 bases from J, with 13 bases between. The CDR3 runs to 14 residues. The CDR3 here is CASSYLQGPGTQYF. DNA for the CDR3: TGTGCCAGCAGTTACTTGCAGGGGCCAGGGACCCAGTACTTC.

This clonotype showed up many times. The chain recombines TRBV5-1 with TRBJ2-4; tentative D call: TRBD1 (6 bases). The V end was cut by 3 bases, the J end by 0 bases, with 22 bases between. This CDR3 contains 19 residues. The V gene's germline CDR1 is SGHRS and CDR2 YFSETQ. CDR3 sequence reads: CASSWNPGQFDLAKNIQYF. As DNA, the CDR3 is TGCGCCAGCAGCTGGAACCCCGGACAGTTTGATCTAGCCAAAAACATTCAGTACTTC.

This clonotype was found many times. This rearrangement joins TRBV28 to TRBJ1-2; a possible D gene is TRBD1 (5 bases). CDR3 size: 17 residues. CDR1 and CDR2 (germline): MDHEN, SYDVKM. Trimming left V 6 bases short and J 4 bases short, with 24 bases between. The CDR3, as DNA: TGTGCCAGCAGACACTATCGTCTGGCAGGGAGGATCTATGGCTACACCTTC. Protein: CASRHYRLAGRIYGYTF.

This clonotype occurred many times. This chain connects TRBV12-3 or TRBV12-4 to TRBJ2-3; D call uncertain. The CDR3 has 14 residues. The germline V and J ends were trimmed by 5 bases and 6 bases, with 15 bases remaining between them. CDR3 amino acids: CASSQTGRRDTQYF. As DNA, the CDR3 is TGTGCCAGCAGTCAGACTGGTCGCAGGGATACGCAGTATTTT.

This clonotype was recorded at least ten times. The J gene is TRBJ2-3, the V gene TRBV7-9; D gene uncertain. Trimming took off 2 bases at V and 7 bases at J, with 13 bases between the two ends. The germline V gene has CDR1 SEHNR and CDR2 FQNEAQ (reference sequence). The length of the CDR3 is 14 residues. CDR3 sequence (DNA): TGTGCCAGCAGCTTAATTATAGGATCAAATACGCAGTATTTT. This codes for CASSLIIGSNTQYF. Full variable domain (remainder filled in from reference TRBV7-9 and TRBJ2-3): DTGVSQNPRHKITKRGQNVTFRCDPISEHNRLYWYRQTLGQGPEFLTYFQNEAQLEKSRLLSDRFSAERPKGSFSTLEIQRTEQGDSAMYLCASSLIIGSNTQYFGPGTRLTVL.

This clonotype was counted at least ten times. This CDR3 reads CASSTLTGAGELFF. The CDR3 DNA sequence: TGTGCCAGTAGTACCTTGACAGGGGCCGGGGAGCTGTTTTTT. The chain is built from TRBV19 and TRBJ2-2, with TRBD1 matching 8 bases. After removal of 4 bases from V and 6 bases from J, the junction contained 4 bases not matched to a gene. The V gene's germline CDR1 is LNHDA and CDR2 SQIVND (reference sequence). The CDR3 is 14 residues long.

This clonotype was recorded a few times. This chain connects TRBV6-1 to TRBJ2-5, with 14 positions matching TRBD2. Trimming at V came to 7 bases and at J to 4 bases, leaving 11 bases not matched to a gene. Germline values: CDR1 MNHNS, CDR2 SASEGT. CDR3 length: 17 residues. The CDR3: CASTKGLAGVLGETQYF. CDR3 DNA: TGTGCCAGCACCAAGGGACTAGCGGGAGTTCTAGGAGAGACCCAGTACTTC.

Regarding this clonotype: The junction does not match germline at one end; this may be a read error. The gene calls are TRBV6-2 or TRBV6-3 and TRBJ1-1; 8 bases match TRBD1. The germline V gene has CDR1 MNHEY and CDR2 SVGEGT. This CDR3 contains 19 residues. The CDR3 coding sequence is TGTGCCAGCAATTACGGAGTTCGGGGCAGGGGGCGTTTGGACACTGAAGCTTTCTTT. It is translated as CASNYGVRGRGRLDTEAFF.

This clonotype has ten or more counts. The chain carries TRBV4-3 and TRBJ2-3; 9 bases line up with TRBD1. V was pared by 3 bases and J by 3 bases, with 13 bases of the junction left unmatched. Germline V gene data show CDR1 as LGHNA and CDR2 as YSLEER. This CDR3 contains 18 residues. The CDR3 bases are TGCGCCAGCAGCCAGGACGGCGGGACAGGGTGGTCGACAGATACGCAGTATTTT. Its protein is CASSQDGGTGWSTDTQYF.

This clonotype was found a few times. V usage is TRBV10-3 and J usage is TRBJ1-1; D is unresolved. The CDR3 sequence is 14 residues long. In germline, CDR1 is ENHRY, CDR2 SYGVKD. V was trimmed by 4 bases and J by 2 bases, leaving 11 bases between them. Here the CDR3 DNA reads TGTGCCATCAGTGGCGAGGGAGGCAACACTGAAGCTTTCTTT. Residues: CAISGEGGNTEAFF.

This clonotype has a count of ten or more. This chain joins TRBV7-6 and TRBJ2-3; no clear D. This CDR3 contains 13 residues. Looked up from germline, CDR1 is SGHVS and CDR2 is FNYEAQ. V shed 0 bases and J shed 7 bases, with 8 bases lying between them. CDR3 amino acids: CASSLAPQNTQYF. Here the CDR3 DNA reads TGTGCCAGCAGCTTAGCCCCACAGAATACGCAGTATTTT. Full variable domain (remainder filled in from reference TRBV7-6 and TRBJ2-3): GAGVSQSPRYKVTKRGQDVALRCDPISGHVSLYWYRQALGQGPEFLTYFNYEAQQDKSGLPNDRFSAERPEGSISTLTIQRTEQRDSAMYRCASSLAPQNTQYFGPGTRLTVL.

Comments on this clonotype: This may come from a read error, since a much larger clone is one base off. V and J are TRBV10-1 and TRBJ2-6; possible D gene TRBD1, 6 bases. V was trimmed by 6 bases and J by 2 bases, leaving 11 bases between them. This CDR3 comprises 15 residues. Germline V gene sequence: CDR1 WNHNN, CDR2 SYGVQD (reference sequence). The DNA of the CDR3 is TGCGCCAGCAGAGGGGCAGGGGCTGGGGCCAACGTCCTGACTTTC. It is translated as CASRGAGAGANVLTF.

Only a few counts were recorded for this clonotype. The CDR3 spells CASSHQRGAGELFF. CDR3 sequence (DNA): TGTGCCAGCAGCCATCAGAGGGGGGCCGGGGAGCTGTTTTTT. The genes are TRBV9 and TRBJ2-2; D assignment may be TRBD1 or TRBD2 (6 bases each). There are 14 residues in the CDR3. From germline, CDR1 is SGDLS and CDR2 YYNGEE. Trimming stripped 4 bases from V and 6 bases from J, with 13 bases between.